This record looks at one T cell receptor (beta chain) sequence and its context. Seattle cases were enrolled at active infection and followed longitudinally. In the original analysis: Amplification with reference gene primers provided the estimates of nucleated cell counts. Only in-frame clones appear in the TCRdb table, and some are missing; sequencing was by immunoSEQ multiplex PCR. That table furnishes V, J and clone size, whereas the DNA furnished D and trimming. The sample records fewer than 200,000 clones, roughly 90% being singletons. The data derive from a study of blood T cell repertoires in COVID-19. The sample taken for sequencing was peripheral blood. The TCR originated in a man under 40 with COVID-19, enrolled during active disease.

In DNA, the CDR3 is TGTGCCAGCAGCCAAGCCAGCGGACCTTCCTACGAGCAGTACTTC. Protein sequence: CASSQASGPSYEQYF. The chain joins TRBV3-1 (or the pseudogene TRBV3-2) to TRBJ2-7, with a possible D match to TRBD2 (5 bases). The germline V and J ends were trimmed by 1 base and 1 base, with 11 bases remaining between them. This CDR3 contains 15 residues. The V gene's germline CDR1 is LGHDT and CDR2 YNNKEL (reference sequence).